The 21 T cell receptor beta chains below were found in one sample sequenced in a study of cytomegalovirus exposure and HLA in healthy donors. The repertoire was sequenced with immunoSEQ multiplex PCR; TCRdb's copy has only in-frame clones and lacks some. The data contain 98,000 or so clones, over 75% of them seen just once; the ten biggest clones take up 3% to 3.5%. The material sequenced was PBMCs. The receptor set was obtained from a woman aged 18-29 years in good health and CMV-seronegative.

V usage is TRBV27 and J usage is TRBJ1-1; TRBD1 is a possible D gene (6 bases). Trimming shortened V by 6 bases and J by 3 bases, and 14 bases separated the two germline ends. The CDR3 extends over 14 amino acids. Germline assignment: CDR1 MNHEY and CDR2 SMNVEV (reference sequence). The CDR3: CASRYTGSYTEAFF. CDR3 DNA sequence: TGTGCCAGCAGATACACAGGGTCCTACACTGAAGCTTTCTTT.

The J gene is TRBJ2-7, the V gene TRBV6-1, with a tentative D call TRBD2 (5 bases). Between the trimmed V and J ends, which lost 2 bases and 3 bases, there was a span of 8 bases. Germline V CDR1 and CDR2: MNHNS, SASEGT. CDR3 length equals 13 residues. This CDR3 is CASSEREIYEQYF. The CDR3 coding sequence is TGTGCCAGCAGTGAACGGGAAATCTACGAGCAGTACTTC.

The CDR3: CASSPGPRETQYF. As DNA, the CDR3 is TGTGCCAGCTCACCCGGTCCCCGAGAGACCCAGTACTTC. V gene TRBV18 combines with J gene TRBJ2-5; no reliable D call. Germline CDR1 reads KGHSH; CDR2 reads LQKENI. Trimming stripped 3 bases from V and 4 bases from J, with 9 bases between. This CDR3 spans 13 amino acids.

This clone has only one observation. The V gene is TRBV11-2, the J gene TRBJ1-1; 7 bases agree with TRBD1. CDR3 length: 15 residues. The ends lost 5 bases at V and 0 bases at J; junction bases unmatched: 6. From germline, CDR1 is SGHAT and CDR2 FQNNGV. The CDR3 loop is CASSPTTGLNTEAFF. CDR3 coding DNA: TGTGCCAGCAGCCCCACGACAGGGCTGAACACTGAAGCTTTCTTT.

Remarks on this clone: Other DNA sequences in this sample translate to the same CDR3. The CDR3 reads CASSLTVSYEQYF. DNA for the CDR3: TGTGCCAGCAGCTTGACAGTCTCCTACGAGCAGTACTTC. The chain combines TRBV5-6 with TRBJ2-7; D gene uncertain. This CDR3 is 13 amino acids long. Per germline, CDR1 SGHDT and CDR2 YYEEEE. Trimming removed 1 base from V and 0 bases from J, with 5 bases in between.

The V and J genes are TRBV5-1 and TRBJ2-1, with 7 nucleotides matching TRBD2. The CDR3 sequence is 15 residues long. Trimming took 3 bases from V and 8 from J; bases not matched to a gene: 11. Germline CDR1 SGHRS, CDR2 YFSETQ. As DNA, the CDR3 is TGCGCCAGCAGCTCCAGACTAGCCGGTATGCATGAGCAGTTCTTC. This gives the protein CASSSRLAGMHEQFF.

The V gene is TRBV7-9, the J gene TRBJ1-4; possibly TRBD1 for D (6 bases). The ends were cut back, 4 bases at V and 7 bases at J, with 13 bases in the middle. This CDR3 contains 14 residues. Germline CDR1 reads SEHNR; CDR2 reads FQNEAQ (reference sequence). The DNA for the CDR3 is TGTGCCAGCAGCTCACAGGGCGGAGCTGAAAAACTGTTTTTT. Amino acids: CASSSQGGAEKLFF.

The CDR3 region is CASSFLAGEDEQFF. Here the CDR3 DNA reads TGCGCCAGCAGCTTCCTAGCGGGGGAGGATGAGCAGTTCTTC. This chain joins TRBV5-1 and TRBJ2-1; TRBD2 matches at 10 bases. Trimming removed 2 bases from V and 8 bases from J; junction bases left unmatched: 4. The CDR3 has 14 amino acids. Germline V gives CDR1 SGHRS, CDR2 YFSETQ.

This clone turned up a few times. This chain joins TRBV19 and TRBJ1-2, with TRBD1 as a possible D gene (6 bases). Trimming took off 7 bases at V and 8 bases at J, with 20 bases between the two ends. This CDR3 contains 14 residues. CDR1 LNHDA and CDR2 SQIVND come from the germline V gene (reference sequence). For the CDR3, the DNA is TGTGCCAGTATTCGGACAGTCCAATCTGAAGGCTACACCTTC. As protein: CASIRTVQSEGYTF.

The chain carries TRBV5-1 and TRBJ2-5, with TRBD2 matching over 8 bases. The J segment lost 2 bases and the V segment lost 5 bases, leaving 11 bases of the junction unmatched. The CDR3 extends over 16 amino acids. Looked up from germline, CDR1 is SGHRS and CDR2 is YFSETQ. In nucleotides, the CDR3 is TGCGCCAGCAGTGAACGGGGGGGATTTTCTCAAGAGACCCAGTACTTC. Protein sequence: CASSERGGFSQETQYF. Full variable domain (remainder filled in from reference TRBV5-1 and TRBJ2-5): KAGVTQTPRYLIKTRGQQVTLSCSPISGHRSVSWYQQTPGQGLQFLFEYFSETQRNKGNFPGRFSGRQFSNSRSEMNVSTLELGDSALYLCASSERGGFSQETQYFGPGTRLLVL.

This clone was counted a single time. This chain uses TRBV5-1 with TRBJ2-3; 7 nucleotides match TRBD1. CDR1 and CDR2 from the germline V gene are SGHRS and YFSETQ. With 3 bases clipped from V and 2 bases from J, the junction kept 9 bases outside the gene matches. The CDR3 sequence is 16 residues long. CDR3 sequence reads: CASSSERDRSTDTQYF. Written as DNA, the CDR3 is TGCGCCAGCAGCTCGGAACGGGACAGATCCACAGATACGCAGTATTTT.

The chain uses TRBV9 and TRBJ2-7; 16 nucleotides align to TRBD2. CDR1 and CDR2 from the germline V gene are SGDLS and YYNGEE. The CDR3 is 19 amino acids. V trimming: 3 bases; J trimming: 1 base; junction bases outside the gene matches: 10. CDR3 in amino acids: CASSADPGTSGGDSYEQYF. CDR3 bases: TGTGCCAGCAGCGCTGACCCCGGGACTAGCGGGGGGGATTCCTACGAGCAGTACTTC.

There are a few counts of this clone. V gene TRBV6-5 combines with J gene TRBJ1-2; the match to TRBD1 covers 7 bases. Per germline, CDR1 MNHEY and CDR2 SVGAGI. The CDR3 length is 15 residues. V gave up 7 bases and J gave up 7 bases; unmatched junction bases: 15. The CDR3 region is CASNPFRGIGGGYTF. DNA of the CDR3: TGTGCCAGCAATCCATTCAGGGGGATTGGGGGTGGCTACACCTTC.

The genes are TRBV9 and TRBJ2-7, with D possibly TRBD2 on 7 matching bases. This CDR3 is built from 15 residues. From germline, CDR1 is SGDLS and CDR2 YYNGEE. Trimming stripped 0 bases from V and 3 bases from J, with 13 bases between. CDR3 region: CASSVGGGESYEQYF. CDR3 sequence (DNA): TGTGCCAGCAGCGTAGGGGGGGGCGAGAGCTACGAGCAGTACTTC.

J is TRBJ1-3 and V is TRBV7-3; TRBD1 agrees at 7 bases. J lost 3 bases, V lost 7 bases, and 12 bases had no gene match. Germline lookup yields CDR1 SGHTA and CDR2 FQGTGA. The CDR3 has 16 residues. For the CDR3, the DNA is TGTGCCAGCACCTCTTTTAGGGGGCTGTATGGAAACACCATATATTTT. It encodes CASTSFRGLYGNTIYF.

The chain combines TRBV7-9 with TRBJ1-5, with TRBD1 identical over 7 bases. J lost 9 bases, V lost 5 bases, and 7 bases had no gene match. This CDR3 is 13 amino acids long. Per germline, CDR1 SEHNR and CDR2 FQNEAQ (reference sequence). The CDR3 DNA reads TGTGCCAGCAGCCATGACAGGGATTGGCCCCAGCATTTT. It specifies CASSHDRDWPQHF.

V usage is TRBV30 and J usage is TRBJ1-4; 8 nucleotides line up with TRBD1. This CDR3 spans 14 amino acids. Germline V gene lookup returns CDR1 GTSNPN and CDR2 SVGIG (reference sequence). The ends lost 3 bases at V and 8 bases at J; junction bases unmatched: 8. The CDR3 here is CAWSIGQGGEKLFF. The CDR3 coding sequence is TGTGCCTGGAGCATCGGACAGGGAGGCGAAAAACTGTTTTTT.

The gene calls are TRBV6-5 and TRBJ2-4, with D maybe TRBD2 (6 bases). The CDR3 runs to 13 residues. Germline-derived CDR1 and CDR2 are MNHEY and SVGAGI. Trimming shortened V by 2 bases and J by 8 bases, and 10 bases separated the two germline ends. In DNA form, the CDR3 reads TGTGCCAGCAGTTACGGAGGGGCGGACATTCAGTACTTC. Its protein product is CASSYGGADIQYF.

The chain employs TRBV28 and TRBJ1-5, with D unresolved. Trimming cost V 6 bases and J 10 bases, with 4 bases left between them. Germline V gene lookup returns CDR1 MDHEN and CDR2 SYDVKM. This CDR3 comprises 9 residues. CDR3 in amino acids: CASSLPQHF. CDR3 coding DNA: TGTGCCAGCAGCCTACCCCAGCATTTT.

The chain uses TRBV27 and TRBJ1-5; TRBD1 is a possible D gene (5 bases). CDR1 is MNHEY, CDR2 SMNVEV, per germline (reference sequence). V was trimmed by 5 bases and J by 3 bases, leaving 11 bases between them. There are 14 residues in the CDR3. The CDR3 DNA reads TGTGCCAGCAGTATTCAGGGCCCCAATCAGCCCCAGCATTTT. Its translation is CASSIQGPNQPQHF.

CDR3 loop: CASSSGDTEAFF. The CDR3 bases are TGTGCCAGCAGTTCAGGGGACACTGAAGCTTTCTTT. This rearrangement joins TRBV5-4 to TRBJ1-1; maybe TRBD1 (6 bases). The V end lost 5 bases, the J end lost 3 bases, and 8 bases lay between the germline ends. The CDR3 has 12 amino acids. Germline V gene data show CDR1 as SGHNT and CDR2 as YYREEE (reference sequence). The full variable domain, with the rest looked up from reference TRBV5-4 and TRBJ1-1, is ETGVTQSPTHLIKTRGQQVTLRCSSQSGHNTVSWYQQALGQGPQFIFQYYREEENGRGNFPPRFSGLQFPNYSSELNVNALELDDSALYLCASSSGDTEAFFGQGTRLTVV.